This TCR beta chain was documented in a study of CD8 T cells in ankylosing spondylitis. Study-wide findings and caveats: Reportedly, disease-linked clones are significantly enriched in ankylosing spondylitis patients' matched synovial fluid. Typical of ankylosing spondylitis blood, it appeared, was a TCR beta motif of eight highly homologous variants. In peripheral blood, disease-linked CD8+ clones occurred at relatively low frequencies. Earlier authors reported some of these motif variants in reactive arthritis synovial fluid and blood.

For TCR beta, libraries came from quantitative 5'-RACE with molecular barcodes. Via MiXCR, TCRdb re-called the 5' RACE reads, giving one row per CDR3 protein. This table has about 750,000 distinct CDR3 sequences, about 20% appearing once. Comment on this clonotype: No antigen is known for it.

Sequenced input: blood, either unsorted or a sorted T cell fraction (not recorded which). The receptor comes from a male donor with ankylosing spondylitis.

CDR3 sequence: CSVATSVPSSYNEQFF. As DNA, the CDR3 is TGCAGCGTTGCGACTAGCGTCCCGAGCTCCTACAATGAGCAGTTCTTC. The chain joins TRBV29-1 to TRBJ2-1, with TRBD2 matching 8 bases. V lost 4 bases, J lost 0 bases, and 8 bases stayed unmatched. The length of the CDR3 is 16 residues. Germline CDR1 SQVTM, CDR2 ANQGSEA.